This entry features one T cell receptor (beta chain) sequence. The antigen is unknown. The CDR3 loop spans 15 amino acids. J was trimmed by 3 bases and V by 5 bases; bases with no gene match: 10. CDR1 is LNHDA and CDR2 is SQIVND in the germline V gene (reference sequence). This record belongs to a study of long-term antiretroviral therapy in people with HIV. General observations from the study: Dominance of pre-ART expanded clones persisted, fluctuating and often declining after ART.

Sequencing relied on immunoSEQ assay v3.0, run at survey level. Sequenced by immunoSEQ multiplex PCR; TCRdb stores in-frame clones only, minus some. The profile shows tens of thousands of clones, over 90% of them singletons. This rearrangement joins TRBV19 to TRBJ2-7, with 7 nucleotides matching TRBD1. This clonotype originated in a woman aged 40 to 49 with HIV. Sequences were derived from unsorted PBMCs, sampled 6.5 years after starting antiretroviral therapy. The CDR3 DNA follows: TGTGCCAGTAGTGCCCGGGACAGTCAAAACTACGAGCAGTACTTC. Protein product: CASSARDSQNYEQYF.